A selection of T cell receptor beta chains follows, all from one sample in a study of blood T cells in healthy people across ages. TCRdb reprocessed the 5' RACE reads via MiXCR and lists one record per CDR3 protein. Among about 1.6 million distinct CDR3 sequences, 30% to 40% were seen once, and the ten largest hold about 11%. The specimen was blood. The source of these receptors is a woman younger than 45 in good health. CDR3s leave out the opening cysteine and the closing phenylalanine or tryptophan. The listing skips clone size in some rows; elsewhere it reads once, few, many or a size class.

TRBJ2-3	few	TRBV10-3	AISTDTQY
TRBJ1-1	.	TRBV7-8	ASSLQAMNTEAF
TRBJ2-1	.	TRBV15	ATGEGLAWNEQF
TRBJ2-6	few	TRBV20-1	SASSLWGLIPGANVLT
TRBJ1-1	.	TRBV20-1	SAPQGDLNTEAF
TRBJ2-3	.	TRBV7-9	ASSLLDRGAYNTQY
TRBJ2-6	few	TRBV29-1	SVEETHRTGANVLT
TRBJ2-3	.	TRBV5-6	ASSLPELGHTSTQY
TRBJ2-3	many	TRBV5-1	ASSLFISGGTDTQY
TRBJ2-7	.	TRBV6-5	ASRRGEMGEQY
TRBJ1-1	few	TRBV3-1	ASSPMDGKAF
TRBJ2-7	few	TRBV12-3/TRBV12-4	ASSARGLAGVSAYEQY
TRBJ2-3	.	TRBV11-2	ASSLRQGIMSTDTQY
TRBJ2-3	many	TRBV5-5	ASSLGPEDTQY
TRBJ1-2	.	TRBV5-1	ASNLEGARGYT
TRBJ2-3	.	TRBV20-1	SARETGRGDTQY
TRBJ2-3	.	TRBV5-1	ASSLEASGRGLDTQY
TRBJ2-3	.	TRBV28	ASSSPWTDTQY
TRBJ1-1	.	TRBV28	ASTLGVTEAF
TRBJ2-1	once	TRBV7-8	ASSLVGVDEQF
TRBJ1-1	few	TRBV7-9	ASSLIRLNTEAF
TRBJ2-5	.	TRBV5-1	ASSFRLWGYQTQY
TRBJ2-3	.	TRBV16	ASSQGTSGEISDTQY
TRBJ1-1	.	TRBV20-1	SAKRLKGEAF
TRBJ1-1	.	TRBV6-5	ASSPSGEPEAF
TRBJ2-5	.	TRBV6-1	ASGYTGTSAETQY
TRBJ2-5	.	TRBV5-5	ASSLVSRGYNEQY
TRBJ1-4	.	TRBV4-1	ASSKPSGTRVEFEKLF